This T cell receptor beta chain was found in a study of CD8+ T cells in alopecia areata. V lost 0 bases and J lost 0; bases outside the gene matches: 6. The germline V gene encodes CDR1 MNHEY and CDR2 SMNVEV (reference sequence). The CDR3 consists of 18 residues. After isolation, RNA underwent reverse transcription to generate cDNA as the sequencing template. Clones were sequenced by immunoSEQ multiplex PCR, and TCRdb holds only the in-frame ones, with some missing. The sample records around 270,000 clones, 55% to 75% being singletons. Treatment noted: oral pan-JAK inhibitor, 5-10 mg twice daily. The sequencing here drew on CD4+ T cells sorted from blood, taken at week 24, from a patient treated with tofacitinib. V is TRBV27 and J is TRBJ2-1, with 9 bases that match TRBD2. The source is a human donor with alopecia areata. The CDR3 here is CASSLSSGGPSSYNEQFF. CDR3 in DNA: TGTGCCAGCAGTTTATCAAGCGGGGGGCCGAGCTCCTACAATGAGCAGTTCTTC.